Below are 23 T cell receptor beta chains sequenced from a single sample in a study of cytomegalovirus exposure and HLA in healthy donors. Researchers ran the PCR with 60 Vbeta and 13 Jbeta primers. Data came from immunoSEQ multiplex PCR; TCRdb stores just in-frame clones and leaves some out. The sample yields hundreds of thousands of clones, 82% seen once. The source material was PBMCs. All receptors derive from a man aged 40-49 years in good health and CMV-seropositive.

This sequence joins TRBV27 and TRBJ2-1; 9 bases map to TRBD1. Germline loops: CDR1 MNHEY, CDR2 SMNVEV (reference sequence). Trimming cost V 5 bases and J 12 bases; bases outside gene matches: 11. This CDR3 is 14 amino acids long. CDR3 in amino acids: CASSPRTGDEGQFF. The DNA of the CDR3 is TGTGCCAGCAGTCCCCGGACAGGGGACGAGGGGCAGTTCTTC.

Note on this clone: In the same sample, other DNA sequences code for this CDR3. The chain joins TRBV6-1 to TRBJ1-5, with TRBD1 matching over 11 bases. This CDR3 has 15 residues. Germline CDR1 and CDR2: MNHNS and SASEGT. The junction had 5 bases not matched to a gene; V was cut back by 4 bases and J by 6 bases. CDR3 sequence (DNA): TGTGCCAGCAGTGGCGGGACAGGGGGTTTTCAGCCCCAGCATTTT. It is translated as CASSGGTGGFQPQHF.

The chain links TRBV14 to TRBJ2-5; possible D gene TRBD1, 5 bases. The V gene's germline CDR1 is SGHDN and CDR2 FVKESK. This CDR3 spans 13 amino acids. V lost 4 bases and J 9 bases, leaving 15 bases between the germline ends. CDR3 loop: CASSPGLGRPQYF. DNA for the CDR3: TGTGCCAGCAGCCCAGGGTTGGGGCGACCCCAGTACTTC.

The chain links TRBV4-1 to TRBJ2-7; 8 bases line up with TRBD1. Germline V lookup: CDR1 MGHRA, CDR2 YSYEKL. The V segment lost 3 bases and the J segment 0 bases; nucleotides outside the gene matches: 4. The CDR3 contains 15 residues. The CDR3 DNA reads TGCGCCAGCAGCCAGACAGGGGATAGCTCCTACGAGCAGTACGTC. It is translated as CASSQTGDSSYEQYV.

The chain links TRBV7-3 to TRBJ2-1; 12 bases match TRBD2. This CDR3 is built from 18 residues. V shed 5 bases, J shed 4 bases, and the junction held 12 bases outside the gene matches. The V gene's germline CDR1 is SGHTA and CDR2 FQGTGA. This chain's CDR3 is CASSEDSRLAGVYNEQFF. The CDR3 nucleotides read TGTGCCAGCAGCGAAGATAGTCGACTAGCGGGGGTTTACAATGAGCAGTTCTTC.

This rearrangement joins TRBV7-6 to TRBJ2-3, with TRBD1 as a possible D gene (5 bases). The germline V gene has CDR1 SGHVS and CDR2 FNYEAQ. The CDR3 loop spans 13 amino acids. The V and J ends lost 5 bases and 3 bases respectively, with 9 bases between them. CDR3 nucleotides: TGTGCCAGCAGCCGCGACAGAACAGATACGCAGTATTTT. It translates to CASSRDRTDTQYF.

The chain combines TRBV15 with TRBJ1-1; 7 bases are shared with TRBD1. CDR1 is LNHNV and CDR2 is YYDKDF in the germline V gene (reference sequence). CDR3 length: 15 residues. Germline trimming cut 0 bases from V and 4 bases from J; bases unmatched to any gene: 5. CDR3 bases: TGTGCCACCAGCAGAGATTGGGCAGGGGGCACTGAAGCTTTCTTT. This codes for CATSRDWAGGTEAFF. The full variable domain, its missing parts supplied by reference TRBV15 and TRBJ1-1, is DAMVIQNPRYQVTQFGKPVTLSCSQTLNHNVMYWYQQKSSQAPKLLFHYYDKDFNNEADTPDNFQSRRPNTSFCFLDIRSPGLGDTAMYLCATSRDWAGGTEAFFGQGTRLTVV.

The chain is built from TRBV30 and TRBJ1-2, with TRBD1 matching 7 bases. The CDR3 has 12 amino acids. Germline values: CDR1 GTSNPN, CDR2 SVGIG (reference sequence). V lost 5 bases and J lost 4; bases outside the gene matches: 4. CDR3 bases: TGTGCCTGGGGACAGGCCCTCTATGGCTACACCTTC. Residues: CAWGQALYGYTF.

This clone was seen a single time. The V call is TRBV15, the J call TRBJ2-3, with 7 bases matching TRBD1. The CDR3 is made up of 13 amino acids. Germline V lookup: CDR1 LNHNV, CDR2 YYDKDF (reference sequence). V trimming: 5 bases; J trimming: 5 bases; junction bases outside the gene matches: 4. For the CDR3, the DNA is TGTGCCACCAGCCGTAACAGGGGAGATACGCAGTATTTT. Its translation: CATSRNRGDTQYF.

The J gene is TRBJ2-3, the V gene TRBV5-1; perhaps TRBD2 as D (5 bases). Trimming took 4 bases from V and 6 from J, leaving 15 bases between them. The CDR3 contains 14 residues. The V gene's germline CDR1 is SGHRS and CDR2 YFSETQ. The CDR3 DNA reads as TGCGCCAGCAGCCCAGGACTTCAGGCGGATACGCAGTATTTT. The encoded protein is CASSPGLQADTQYF.

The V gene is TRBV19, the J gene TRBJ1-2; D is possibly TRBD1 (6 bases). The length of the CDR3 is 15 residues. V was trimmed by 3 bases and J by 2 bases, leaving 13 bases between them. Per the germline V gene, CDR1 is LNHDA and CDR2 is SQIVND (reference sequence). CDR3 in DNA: TGTGCCAGTAGTATCAGCACCAGGGGCAACTATGGCTACACCTTC. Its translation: CASSISTRGNYGYTF.

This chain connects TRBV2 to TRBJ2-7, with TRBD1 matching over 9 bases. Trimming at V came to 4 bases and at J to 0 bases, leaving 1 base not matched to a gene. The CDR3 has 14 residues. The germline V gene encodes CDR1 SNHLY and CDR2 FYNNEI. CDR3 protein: CASSGTGASYEQYV. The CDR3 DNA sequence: TGTGCCAGCAGTGGGACAGGGGCCTCCTACGAGCAGTACGTC.

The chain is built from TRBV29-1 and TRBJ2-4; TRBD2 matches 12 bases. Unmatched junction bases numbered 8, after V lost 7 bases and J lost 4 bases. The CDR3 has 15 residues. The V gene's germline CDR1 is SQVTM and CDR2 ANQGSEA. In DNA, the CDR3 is TGCAGCGGTGCTAGCGGGAGGGCCGAGAAAAACATTCAGTACTTC. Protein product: CSGASGRAEKNIQYF.

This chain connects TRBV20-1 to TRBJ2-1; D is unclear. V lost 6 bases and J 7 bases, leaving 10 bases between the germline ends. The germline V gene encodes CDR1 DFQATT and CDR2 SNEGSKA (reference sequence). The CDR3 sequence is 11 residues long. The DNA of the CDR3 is TGCAGTGCCCCCACAAAGAATGAGCAGTTCTTC. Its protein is CSAPTKNEQFF.

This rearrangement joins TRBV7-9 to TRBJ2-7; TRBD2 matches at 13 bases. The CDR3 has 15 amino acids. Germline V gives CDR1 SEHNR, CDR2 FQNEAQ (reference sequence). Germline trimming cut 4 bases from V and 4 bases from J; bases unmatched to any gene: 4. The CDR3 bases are TGTGCCAGCAGCTGGACTAGCGGGAGTGTGTACGAGCAGTACTTC. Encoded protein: CASSWTSGSVYEQYF.

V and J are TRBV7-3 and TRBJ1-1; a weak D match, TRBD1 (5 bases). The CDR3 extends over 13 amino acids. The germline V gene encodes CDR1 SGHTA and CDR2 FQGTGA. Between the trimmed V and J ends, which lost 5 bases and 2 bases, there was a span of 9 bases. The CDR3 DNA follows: TGTGCCAGCAGCCCCGACAGCAACACTGAAGCTTTCTTT. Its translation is CASSPDSNTEAFF.

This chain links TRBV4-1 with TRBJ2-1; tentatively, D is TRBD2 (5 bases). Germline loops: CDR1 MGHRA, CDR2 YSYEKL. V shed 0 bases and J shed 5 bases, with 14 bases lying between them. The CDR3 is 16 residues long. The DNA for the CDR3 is TGCGCCAGCAGCCAAGATGGGCTAGCCCTGGACAATGAGCAGTTCTTC. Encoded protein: CASSQDGLALDNEQFF.

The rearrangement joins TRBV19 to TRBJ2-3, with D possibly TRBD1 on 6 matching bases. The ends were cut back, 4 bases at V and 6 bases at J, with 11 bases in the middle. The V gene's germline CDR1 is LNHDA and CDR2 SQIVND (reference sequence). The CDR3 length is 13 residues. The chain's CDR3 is CASSSWGQDTQYF. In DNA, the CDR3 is TGTGCCAGTAGTAGTTGGGGGCAGGATACGCAGTATTTT. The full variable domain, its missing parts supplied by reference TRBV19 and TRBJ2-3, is DGGITQSPKYLFRKEGQNVTLSCEQNLNHDAMYWYRQDPGQGLRLIYYSQIVNDFQKGDIAEGYSVSREKKESFPLTVTSAQKNPTAFYLCASSSWGQDTQYFGPGTRLTVL.

The CDR3 bases are TGTGCCAGCAGTCCCCCAAATAGCAATCAGCCCCAGCATTTT. It specifies CASSPPNSNQPQHF. The chain links TRBV6-5 to TRBJ1-5; no firm D call. Germline V gene data show CDR1 as MNHEY and CDR2 as SVGAGI. Trimming left V 5 bases short and J 0 bases short, with 8 bases between. This CDR3 contains 14 residues.

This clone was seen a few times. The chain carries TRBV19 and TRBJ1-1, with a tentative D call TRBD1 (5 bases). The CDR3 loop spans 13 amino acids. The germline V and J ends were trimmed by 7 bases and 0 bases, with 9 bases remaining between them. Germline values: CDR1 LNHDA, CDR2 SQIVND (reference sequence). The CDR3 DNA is TGTGCCAGTACCAGGGCCTTGAACACTGAAGCTTTCTTT. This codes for CASTRALNTEAFF.

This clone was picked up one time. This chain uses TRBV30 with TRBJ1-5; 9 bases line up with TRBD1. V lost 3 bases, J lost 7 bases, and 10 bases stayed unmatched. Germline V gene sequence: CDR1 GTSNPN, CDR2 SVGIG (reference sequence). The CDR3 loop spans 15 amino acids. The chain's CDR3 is CAWSRDRGGGQPQHF. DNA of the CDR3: TGTGCCTGGAGCCGTGACAGGGGGGGAGGACAGCCCCAGCATTTT. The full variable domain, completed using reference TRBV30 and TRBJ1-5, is SQTIHQWPATLVQPVGSPLSLECTVEGTSNPNLYWYRQAAGRGLQLLFYSVGIGQISSEVPQNLSASRPQDRQFILSSKKLLLSDSGFYLCAWSRDRGGGQPQHFGDGTRLSIL.

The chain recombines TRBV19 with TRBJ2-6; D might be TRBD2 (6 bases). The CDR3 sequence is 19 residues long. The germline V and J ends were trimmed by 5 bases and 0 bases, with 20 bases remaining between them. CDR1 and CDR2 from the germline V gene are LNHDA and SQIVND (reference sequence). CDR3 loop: CASSPWGVIDYSGANVLTF. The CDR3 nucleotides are TGTGCCAGTAGTCCCTGGGGGGTTATCGATTACTCTGGGGCCAACGTCCTGACTTTC.

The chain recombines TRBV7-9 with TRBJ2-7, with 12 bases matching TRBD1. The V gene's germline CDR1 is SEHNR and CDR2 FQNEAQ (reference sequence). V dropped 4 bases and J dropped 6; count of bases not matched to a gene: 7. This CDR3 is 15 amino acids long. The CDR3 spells CASSSARDRGPEQYF. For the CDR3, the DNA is TGTGCCAGCAGCTCCGCCCGGGACAGGGGGCCCGAGCAGTACTTC. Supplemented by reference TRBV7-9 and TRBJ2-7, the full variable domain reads DTGVSQNPRHKITKRGQNVTFRCDPISEHNRLYWYRQTLGQGPEFLTYFQNEAQLEKSRLLSDRFSAERPKGSFSTLEIQRTEQGDSAMYLCASSSARDRGPEQYFGPGTRLTVT.